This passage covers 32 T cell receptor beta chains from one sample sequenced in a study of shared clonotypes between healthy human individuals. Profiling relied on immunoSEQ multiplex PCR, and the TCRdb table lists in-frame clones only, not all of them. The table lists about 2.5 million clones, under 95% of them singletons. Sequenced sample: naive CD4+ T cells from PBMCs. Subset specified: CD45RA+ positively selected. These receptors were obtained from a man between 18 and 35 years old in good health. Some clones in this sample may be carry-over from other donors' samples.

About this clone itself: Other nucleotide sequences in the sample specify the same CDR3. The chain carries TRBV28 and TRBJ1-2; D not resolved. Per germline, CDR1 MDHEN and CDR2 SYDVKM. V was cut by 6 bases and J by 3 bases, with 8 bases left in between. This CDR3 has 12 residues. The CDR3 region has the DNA TGTGCCAGCAGCCTGGCGGACTATGGCTACACCTTC. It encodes CASSLADYGYTF.

The CDR3 sequence: CASSRRTGEAGELFF. As DNA, the CDR3 is TGCGCCAGCAGCCGGAGGACAGGGGAGGCCGGGGAGCTGTTTTTT. The gene calls are TRBV5-1 and TRBJ2-2, with 9 positions matching TRBD1. This CDR3 comprises 15 residues. Germline assignment: CDR1 SGHRS and CDR2 YFSETQ. Trimming cost V 4 bases and J 6 bases; bases outside gene matches: 7. The whole variable domain, filled in from reference TRBV5-1 and TRBJ2-2, reads KAGVTQTPRYLIKTRGQQVTLSCSPISGHRSVSWYQQTPGQGLQFLFEYFSETQRNKGNFPGRFSGRQFSNSRSEMNVSTLELGDSALYLCASSRRTGEAGELFFGEGSRLTVL.

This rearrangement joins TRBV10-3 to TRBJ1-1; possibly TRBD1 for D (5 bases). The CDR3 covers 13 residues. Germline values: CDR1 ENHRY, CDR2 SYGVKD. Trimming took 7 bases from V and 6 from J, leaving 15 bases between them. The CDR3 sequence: CAITTGRVAEAFF. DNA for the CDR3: TGTGCCATCACTACAGGTAGGGTCGCTGAAGCTTTCTTT.

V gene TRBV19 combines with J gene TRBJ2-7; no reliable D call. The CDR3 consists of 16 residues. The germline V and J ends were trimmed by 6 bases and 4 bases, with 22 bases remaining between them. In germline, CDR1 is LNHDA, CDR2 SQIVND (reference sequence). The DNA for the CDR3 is TGTGCCAGTAGCTCAACACCCTCGAACCCTCTATACGAGCAGTACTTC. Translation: CASSSTPSNPLYEQYF.

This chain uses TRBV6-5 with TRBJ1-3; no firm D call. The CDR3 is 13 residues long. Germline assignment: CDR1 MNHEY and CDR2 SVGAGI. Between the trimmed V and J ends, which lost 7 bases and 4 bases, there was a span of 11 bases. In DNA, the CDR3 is TGTGCCAGCAACTCTCGGGTAGGAAACACCATATATTTT. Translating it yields CASNSRVGNTIYF.

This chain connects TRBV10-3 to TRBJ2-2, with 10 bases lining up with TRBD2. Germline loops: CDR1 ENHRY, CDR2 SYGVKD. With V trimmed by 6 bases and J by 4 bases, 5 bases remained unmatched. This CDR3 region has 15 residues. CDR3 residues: CAISWTSGPTGELFF. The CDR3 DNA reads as TGTGCCATCAGCTGGACTAGCGGTCCCACCGGGGAGCTGTTTTTT.

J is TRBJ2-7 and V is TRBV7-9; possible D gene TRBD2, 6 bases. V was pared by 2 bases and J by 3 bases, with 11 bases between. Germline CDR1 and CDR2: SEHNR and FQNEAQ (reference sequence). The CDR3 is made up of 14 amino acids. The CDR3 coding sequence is TGTGCCAGCAGCTTATCGGGGGACTTCTACGAGCAGTACTTC. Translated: CASSLSGDFYEQYF.

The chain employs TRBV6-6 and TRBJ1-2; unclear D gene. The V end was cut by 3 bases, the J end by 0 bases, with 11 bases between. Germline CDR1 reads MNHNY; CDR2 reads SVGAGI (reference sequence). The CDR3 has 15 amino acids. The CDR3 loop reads CASSYTETSNYGYTF. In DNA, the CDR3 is TGTGCCAGCAGTTATACCGAAACCTCTAACTATGGCTACACCTTC.

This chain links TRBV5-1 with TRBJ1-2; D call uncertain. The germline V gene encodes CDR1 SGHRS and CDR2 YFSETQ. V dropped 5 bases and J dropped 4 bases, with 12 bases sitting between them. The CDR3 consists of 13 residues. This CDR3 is CASRETGGYGYTF. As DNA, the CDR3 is TGCGCCAGCAGGGAAACGGGTGGCTATGGCTACACCTTC.

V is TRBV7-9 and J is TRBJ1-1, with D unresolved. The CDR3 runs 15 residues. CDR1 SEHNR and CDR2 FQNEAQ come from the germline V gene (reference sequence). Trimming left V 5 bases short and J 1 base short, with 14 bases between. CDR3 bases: TGTGCCAGCAGCCCGCAACCCGGGCCGAACACTGAAGCTTTCTTT. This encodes CASSPQPGPNTEAFF.

The chain's CDR3 is CASSFGGSEDTQYF. The DNA of the CDR3 is TGTGCCAGCAGCTTTGGGGGGTCTGAAGATACGCAGTATTTT. J is TRBJ2-3 and V is TRBV7-2, with D possibly being TRBD2 (6 bases). CDR3 length equals 14 residues. V lost 3 bases and J 5 bases, leaving 12 bases between the germline ends. Germline assignment: CDR1 SGHTA and CDR2 FQGNSA.

The CDR3 DNA sequence: TGTGCCATCAGTGATCCCGGGACTAGCGGGTACACAGATACGCAGTATTTT. Translation: CAISDPGTSGYTDTQYF. This chain connects TRBV10-3 to TRBJ2-3; 12 bases are a match to TRBD2. Germline assignment: CDR1 ENHRY and CDR2 SYGVKD. V lost 3 bases to trimming and J lost 2 bases; unmatched junction nucleotides: 6. The CDR3 is made up of 17 amino acids.

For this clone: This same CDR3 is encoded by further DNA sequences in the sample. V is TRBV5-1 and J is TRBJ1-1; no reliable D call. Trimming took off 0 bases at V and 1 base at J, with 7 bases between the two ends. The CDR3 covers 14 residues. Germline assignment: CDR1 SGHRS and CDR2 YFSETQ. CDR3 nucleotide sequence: TGCGCCAGCAGCTTGGTGGTAGGGAACACTGAAGCTTTCTTT. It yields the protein CASSLVVGNTEAFF.

The CDR3 DNA follows: TGTGCCAGCAGTTTTGGGTGGGGGGGAAGGGAAAAACTGTTTTTT. It translates to CASSFGWGGREKLFF. The V gene is TRBV27, the J gene TRBJ1-4; possibly TRBD1 for D (5 bases). The V end was cut by 3 bases, the J end by 8 bases, with 16 bases between. This CDR3 is built from 15 residues. Germline-derived CDR1 and CDR2 are MNHEY and SMNVEV (reference sequence).

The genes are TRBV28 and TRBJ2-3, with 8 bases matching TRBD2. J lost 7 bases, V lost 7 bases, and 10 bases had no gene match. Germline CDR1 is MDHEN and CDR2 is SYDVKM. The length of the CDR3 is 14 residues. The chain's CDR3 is CASTPGGSRNTQYF. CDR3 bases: TGTGCCAGCACCCCGGGAGGGAGCCGGAATACGCAGTATTTT. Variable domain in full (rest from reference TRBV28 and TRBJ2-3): DVKVTQSSRYLVKRTGEKVFLECVQDMDHENMFWYRQDPGLGLRLIYFSYDVKMKEKGDIPEGYSVSREKKERFSLILESASTNQTSMYLCASTPGGSRNTQYFGPGTRLTVL.

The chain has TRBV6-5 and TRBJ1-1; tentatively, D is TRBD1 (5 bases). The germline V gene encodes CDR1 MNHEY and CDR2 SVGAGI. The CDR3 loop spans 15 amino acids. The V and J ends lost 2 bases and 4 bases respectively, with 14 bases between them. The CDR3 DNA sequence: TGTGCCAGCAGTTACCTAGGGTCAGGGACCACTGAAGCTTTCTTT. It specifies CASSYLGSGTTEAFF.

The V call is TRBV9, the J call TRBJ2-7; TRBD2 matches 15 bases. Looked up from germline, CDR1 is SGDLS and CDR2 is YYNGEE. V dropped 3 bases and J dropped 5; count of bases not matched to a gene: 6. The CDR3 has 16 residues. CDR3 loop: CASSGTSGRAINEQYF. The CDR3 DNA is TGTGCCAGCAGCGGGACTAGCGGGAGGGCGATTAACGAGCAGTACTTC.

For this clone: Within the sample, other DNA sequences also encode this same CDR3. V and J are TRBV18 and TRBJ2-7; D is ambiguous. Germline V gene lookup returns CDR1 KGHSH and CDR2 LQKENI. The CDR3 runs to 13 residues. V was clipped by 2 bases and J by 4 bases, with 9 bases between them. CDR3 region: CASSPGSAYEQYF. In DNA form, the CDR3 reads TGTGCCAGCTCACCAGGTTCTGCGTACGAGCAGTACTTC.

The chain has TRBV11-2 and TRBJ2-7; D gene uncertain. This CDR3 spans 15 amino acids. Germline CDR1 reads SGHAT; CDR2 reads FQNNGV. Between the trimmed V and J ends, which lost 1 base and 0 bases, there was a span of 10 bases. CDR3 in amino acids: CASSLGLKSSYEQYF. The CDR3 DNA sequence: TGTGCCAGCAGCTTAGGACTGAAGAGCTCCTACGAGCAGTACTTC.

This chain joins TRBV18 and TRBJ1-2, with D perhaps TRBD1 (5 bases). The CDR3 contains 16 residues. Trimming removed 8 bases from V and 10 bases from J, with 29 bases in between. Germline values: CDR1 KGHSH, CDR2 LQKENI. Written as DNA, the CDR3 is TGTGCCAGCCGCAGCGCCCGTGGGGGTTGGCCTCAACCCTACACCTTC. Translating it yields CASRSARGGWPQPYTF.

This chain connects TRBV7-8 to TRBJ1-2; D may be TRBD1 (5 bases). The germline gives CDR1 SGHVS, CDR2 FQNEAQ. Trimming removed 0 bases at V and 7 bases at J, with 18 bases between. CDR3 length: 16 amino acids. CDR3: CASSLAEQGLLSGYTF. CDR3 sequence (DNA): TGTGCCAGCAGCTTAGCCGAGCAGGGTTTACTTAGTGGCTACACCTTC. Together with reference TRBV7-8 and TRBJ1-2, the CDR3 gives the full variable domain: GAGVSQSPRYKVAKRGQDVALRCDPISGHVSLFWYQQALGQGPEFLTYFQNEAQLDKSGLPSDRFFAERPEGSVSTLKIQRTQQEDSAVYLCASSLAEQGLLSGYTFGSGTRLTVV.

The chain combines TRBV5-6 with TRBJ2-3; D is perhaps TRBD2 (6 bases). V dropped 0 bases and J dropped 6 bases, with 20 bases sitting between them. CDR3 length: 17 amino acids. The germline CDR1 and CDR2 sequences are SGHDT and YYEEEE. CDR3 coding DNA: TGTGCCAGCAGCTTGGCCGGGGCGGGACCCCTAGTCGATACGCAGTATTTT. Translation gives CASSLAGAGPLVDTQYF.

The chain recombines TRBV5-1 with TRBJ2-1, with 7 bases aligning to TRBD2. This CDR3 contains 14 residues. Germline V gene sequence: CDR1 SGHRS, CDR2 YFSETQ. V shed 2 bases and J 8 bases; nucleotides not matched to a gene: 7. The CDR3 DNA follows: TGCGCCAGCAGCTTCGCGGGAGTCTCGGATGAGCAGTTCTTC. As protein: CASSFAGVSDEQFF. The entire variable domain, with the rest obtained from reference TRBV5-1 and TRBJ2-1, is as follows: KAGVTQTPRYLIKTRGQQVTLSCSPISGHRSVSWYQQTPGQGLQFLFEYFSETQRNKGNFPGRFSGRQFSNSRSEMNVSTLELGDSALYLCASSFAGVSDEQFFGPGTRLTVL.

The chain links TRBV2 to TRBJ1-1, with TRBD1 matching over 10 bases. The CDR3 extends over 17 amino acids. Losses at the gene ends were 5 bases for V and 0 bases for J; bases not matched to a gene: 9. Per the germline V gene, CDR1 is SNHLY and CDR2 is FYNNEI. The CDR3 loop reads CASSPGQGRVMNTEAFF. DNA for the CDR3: TGTGCCAGCAGTCCGGGACAGGGGCGAGTAATGAACACTGAAGCTTTCTTT.

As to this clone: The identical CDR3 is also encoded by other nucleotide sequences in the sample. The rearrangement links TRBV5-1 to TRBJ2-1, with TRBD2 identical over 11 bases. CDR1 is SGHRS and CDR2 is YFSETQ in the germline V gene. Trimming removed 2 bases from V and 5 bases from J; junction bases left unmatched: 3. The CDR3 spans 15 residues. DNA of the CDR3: TGCGCCAGCAGCTTACTAGCGGGAGTCGACAATGAGCAGTTCTTC. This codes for CASSLLAGVDNEQFF.

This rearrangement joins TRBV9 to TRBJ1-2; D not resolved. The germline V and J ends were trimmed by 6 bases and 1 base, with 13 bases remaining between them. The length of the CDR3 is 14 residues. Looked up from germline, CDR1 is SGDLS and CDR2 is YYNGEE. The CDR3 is CASTTDANNYGYTF. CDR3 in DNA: TGTGCCAGCACCACGGACGCGAATAACTATGGCTACACCTTC.

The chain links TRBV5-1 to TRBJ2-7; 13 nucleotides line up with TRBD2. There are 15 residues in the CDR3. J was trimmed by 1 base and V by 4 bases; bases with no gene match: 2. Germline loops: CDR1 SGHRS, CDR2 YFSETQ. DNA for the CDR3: TGCGCCAGCAGCGGACTAGCGGGGGCTTCCTACGAGCAGTACTTC. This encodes CASSGLAGASYEQYF.

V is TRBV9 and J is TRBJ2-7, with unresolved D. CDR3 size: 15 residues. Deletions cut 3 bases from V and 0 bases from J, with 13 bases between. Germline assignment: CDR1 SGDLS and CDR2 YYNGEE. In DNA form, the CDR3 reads TGTGCCAGCAGCGAGGGTTTTACGAGCTCCTACGAGCAGTACTTC. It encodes CASSEGFTSSYEQYF.

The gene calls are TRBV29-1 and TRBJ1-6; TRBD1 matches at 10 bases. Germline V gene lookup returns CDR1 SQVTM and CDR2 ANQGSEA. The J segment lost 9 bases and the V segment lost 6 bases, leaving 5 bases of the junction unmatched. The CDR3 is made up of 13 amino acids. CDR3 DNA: TGCAGCGTCCCTGGACAGGGGGGTTCACCCCTCCACTTT. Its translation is CSVPGQGGSPLHF.

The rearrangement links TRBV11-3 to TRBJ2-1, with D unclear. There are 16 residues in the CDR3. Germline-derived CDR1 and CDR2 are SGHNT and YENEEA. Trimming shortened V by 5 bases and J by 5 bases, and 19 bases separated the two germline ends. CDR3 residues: CASSPNGPHRDNEQFF. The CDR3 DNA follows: TGTGCCAGCAGCCCGAACGGACCCCATAGGGACAATGAGCAGTTCTTC.

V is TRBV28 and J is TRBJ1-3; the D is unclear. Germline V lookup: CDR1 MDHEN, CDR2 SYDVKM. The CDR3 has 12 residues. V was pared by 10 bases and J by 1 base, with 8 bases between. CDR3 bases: TGTGCCACTGGGGAGTCTGGAAACACCATATATTTT. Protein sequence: CATGESGNTIYF.

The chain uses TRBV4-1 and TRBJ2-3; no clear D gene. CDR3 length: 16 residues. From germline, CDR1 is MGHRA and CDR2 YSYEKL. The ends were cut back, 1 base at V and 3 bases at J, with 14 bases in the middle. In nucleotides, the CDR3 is TGCGCCAGCAGCCAAGCGTCCAGAACATTAACAGATACGCAGTATTTT. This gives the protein CASSQASRTLTDTQYF.